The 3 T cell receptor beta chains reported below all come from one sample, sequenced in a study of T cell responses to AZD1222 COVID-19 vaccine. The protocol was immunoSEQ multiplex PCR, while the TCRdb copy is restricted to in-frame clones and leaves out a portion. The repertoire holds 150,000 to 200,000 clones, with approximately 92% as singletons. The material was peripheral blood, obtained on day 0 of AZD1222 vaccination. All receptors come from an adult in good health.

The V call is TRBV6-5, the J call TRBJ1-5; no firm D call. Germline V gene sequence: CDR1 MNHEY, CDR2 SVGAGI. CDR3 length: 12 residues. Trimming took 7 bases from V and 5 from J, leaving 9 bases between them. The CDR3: CASKASDQPQHF. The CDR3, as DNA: TGTGCCAGCAAGGCATCGGATCAGCCCCAGCATTTT.

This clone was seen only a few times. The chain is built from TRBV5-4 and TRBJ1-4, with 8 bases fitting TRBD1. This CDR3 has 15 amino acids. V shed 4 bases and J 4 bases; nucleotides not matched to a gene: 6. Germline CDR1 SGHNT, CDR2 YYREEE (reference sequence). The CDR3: CASSKKGQDNEKLFF. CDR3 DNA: TGTGCCAGCAGCAAAAAGGGACAGGATAATGAAAAACTGTTTTTT.

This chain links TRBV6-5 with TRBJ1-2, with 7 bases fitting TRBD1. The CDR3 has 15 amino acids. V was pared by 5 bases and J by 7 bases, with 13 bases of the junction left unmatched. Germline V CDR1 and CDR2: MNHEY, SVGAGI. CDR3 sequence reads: CASSQGEGTPSGYTF. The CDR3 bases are TGTGCCAGCAGTCAGGGGGAAGGGACGCCGAGTGGCTACACCTTC.